Here is one T cell receptor beta chain with its context. The antigen remains unidentified. It may be a read error: a sequence one base away is much more abundant. Germline CDR1 is MDHEN and CDR2 is SYDVKM. Trimming took off 6 bases at V and 5 bases at J, with 16 bases between the two ends. The CDR3 covers 14 residues. It was uncontrolled infection, other autoimmune disease, pregnancy or lactation that excluded patients. Template material for amplifying TCR beta CDR3 regions consisted of RNA transcripts. HTBI primers were used for first-round RT-PCR of the TCR CDR3. TCRdb called the multiplex PCR reads again in MiXCR, with one record for every CDR3 protein. This table holds more than 500,000 distinct CDR3 sequences, roughly 46% found once. The sample is drawn from a study of T cells in Graves' hyperthyroidism and ophthalmopathy. Findings and limits, study-wide: Separating ophthalmopathy from stable hyperthyroidism was achieved by a 13 V-J model. The model forecast ophthalmopathy, anticipating it by a median around 6.9 months before onset.

The receptor was derived from an adult woman with Graves' disease, either hyperthyroidism or ophthalmopathy (not recorded which). The chain uses TRBV28 and TRBJ1-1; weak D call: TRBD1 (5 bases). The sample consisted of peripheral blood or thyroid tissue (not recorded which). CDR3 nucleotide sequence: TGTGCCAGCAGAACCAGGGAGTTGTGTACTGAAGCTTTCTTT. Translating gives CASRTRELCTEAFF.